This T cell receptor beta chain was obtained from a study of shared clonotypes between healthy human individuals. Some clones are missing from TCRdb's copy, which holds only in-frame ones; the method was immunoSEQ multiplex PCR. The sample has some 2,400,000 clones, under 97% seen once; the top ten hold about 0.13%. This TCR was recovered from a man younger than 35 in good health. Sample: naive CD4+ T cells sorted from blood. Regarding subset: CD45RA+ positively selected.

This chain's CDR3 is CASSEAGGRAAETQYF. The CDR3 coding sequence is TGCGCCAGCAGTGAGGCTGGCGGGAGGGCTGCAGAGACCCAGTACTTC. The rearrangement links TRBV10-2 to TRBJ2-5; 9 positions match TRBD2. Germline CDR1 and CDR2: WSHSY and SAAADI. CDR3 size: 16 residues. Trimming removed 2 bases from V and 4 bases from J; junction bases left unmatched: 8.